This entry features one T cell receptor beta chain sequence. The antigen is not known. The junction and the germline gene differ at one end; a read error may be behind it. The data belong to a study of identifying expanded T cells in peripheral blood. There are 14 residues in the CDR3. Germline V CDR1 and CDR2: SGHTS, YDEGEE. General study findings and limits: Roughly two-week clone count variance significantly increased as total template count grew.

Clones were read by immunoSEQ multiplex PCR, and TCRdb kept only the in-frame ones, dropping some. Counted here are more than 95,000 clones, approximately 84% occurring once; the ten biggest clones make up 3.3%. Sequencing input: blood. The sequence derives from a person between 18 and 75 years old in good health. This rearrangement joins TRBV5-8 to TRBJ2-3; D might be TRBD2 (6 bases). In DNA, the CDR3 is TGTGCCAGCAGTTTGGGGACTAGCACAGATACGCAGTATTTT. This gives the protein CASSLGTSTDTQYF.